The source of this T cell receptor beta chain is a study of OX40 agonist ivuxolimab in advanced cancers. This table comes from immunoSEQ multiplex PCR, and its TCRdb copy is limited to in-frame clones, with some not included. The repertoire has fewer than 70,000 clones, 85% of them found once; the top ten carry approximately 2.9%. Notes on this clone: Its matching antigen is unknown.

CDR3 size: 14 residues. Germline V gene data show CDR1 as SGHRS and CDR2 as YFSETQ. V was clipped by 0 bases and J by 3 bases; unmatched bases: 0. Findings of the study overall: CD4+ T cells averaged fewer expanded clones than CD8+ T cells.

Sequenced here: CD4+ or CD8+ T cells sorted from blood, sampled in a trial of the OX40 agonist ivuxolimab. V and J are TRBV5-1 and TRBJ2-3; TRBD2 agrees at 8 bases. The receptor's source is an adult with an advanced solid tumor such as melanoma, head and neck, liver or kidney cancer. The CDR3 sequence: CASSLAGGTDTQYF. The CDR3 region has the DNA TGCGCCAGCAGCTTGGCGGGGGGGACAGATACGCAGTATTTT.